Included here is one T cell receptor beta chain sequence, with context. This clone was seen once. The antigen this receptor binds is unknown. No quality values exist for individual bases; no much larger clone is one base distant. V lost 4 bases and J lost 2 bases; the stretch between them is 9 bases long. The germline V gene supplies CDR1 MNHNS and CDR2 SASEGT. The CDR3 goes from the cysteine to the phenylalanine over 13 residues. Just CDR3 DNA is preserved here, 39 bases in frame from base 1. The library relied on the immunoSEQ multiplex PCR assay. For the multiplex PCR, a mixture combining 60 forward primers for TCR Vbeta segments and 13 reverse primers for TCR Jbeta segments was used. The CDR3 region of rearranged TCR beta genes was amplified from genomic DNA with a multiplex PCR assay. The Illumina HiSeq System was used to sequence the amplified TCR beta libraries as 87-base-pair reads. The paper's data handling went like this. A later analysis tallied around 82 million unique TCR beta chains across the 700 or so repertoires, and some 12 million of those chains were shared by two or more donors. To remove PCR and sequencing errors, raw reads were error-corrected and collapsed into unique sequences using a nearest-neighbor algorithm that merged closely related sequences. V, D and J gene segments were assigned by aligning CDR3 sequences to IMGT reference sequences. For a sequence to be retained, at least a six-nucleotide match to both a V gene segment and a J gene segment was required. A rearrangement was called productive if the CDR3 had no stop codons and remained in frame with V and J, and every other rearrangement was called non-productive. Following IMGT convention, CDR3 was defined as the stretch from the second conserved V-encoded cysteine to the conserved J-encoded phenylalanine. Sequences without an unambiguous match to a single V gene segment were excluded from the earlier analysis of several hundred of the donors. An earlier analysis of a few hundred of the donors called V segments functional above 56.7% productive rearrangements and segregating when the between-donor standard deviation exceeded 5%. A statistical classification framework was built to diagnose cytomegalovirus status from the catalog of TCR beta chain sequences. V and J gene assignment, in a later analysis, came from comparing TCR nucleotide sequences with IMGT/GENE-DB human TR gene sequences. A later analysis assigned CDR3 sequences and most-parsimonious VDJ recombination scenarios with the TCRdist pipeline. A later analysis defined each TCR beta chain by its CDR3 amino acid sequence plus V-gene family, and excluded reads lacking a unique V-gene family. As a way to deal with suspected cross-contamination and a sequencing artifact, a later analysis dropped over 550 nucleotide sequences that were highly shared and had low generation probability. For each public chain, a later analysis derived a clonal expansion index from normalized ranks of inferred template counts within each repertoire. In a later analysis, generation probabilities were computed with a VDJ recombination model fitted to out-of-frame rearrangements, and the resulting probabilities were checked against IGoR. Hypergeometric tests were used in a later analysis to score TCR-TCR, TCR-HLA and TCR-CMV co-occurrence, with a repertoire-size bias correction applied to the TCR pairs. A later analysis estimated false discovery rates by permuting HLA or CMV assignments 20 times. In a later analysis, co-occurring TCRs were grouped using DBSCAN, and TCRdist sequence similarity was added for clustering within HLA-allele-positive subsets. Repertoires with fewer than 30,000 or more than 120,000 public chains, plus five repertoires with anomalous nucleotide sharing, were excluded from co-occurrence clustering. TCRdb took this table from immuneACCESS and kept in-frame rearrangements with V and J called. Such tables lack part of the clones; where checked against another copy, unresolved V genes explain under half of the gap, and the rest is unexplained. V and J calls and clone size are given by that table; D and trimming were obtained from the DNA. This sample holds over 80,000 clones; roughly 79% were observed only once. 5.5% to 7.5% of the sample comes from the top ten.

This record comes from a study of cytomegalovirus exposure and HLA in healthy donors (dated by TCRdb to about 2017). Background on the whole study: An earlier analysis of approximately 640 of the donors reported about 290 Gb of sequence data and roughly 100 million unique TCR beta sequences from 190 million or so T cells. In the later analysis, no new phenotypic data were used to find candidate immune exposures; instead, reliance was placed on TCR beta sequences and their occurrence across donors. Typing coverage differed by locus: A, B, C, DRB1 and DQB1 were typed in about 620-640 donors, DQA1 in approximately 520, DPA1 in 600 to 610, and DPB1 in approximately 450. The study profiled the T cell repertoires of 500 to 800 subjects by immunosequencing and related them to cytomegalovirus serostatus. To study patterns of TCR occurrence, a later analysis re-analyzed previously published TCR beta repertoires from 700 or so donors and added high-resolution HLA genotyping. Alongside the repertoire data, information on donor age, sex, ethnicity and CMV serostatus was compiled. About 300 gigabases of sequencing data and tens of millions of unique TCR sequences were included in an early release covering 550 to 800 HLA-typed donors. Four to six DR-DQ haplotypes were handled as single units for association and clustering, since linkage in the cohort was strong. Across around 400 genotyped donors of the cohort, an average of about 240,000 unique TCR beta nucleotide sequences per donor were sequenced, and 15% to 20% of those sequences were non-productive. All discovery cohort repertoires had been generated using a single sequencing platform. Among the roughly 400 genotyped donors, approximately 77% belonged to the genetic ancestry cluster associated with self-reported Caucasian donors. A later genetic analysis used genome-wide SNP genotypes for about 65% of the 666 donors, treating that subset as a discovery cohort. Besides the first cohort of hundreds of subjects, a separate validation cohort made up of roughly 130 different subjects was used. To predict cytomegalovirus infection status, the study brought together high-throughput TCR immunosequencing, statistical association of individual TCRs with disease status, and machine learning. In an earlier analysis of 500 to 650 of the donors, high-throughput TCR beta sequencing was used to judge whether each TCR beta V gene segment behaved as functional or pseudogenic. Class I and class II HLA loci were covered by the typing at four-digit resolution. The study aimed to test whether signatures of past pathogen exposure could be identified by cataloging public T cell receptors. The study at large found these results: HLA typing was unavailable for some donors at each locus, so association tests used only the typed subset. Assigning TCR associations to individual alleles was difficult when HLA alleles, especially DR and DQ, strongly co-occurred. Most CMV-associated TCR beta chains appeared to be HLA-restricted in a later analysis, and the HLA associations seemed to be driven largely by CMV exposure. An association between a missense DCLRE1C variant and V-gene and J-gene trimming of TCR beta chains was found in a later genetic analysis and replicated in an independent cohort. Three of the identified cytomegalovirus-associated TCR beta chains were confirmed in vitro to be specific for cytomegalovirus antigens. Roughly uniform sequencing depth across donors was assumed in presence/absence analyses, although this assumption may not hold. Specific HLA alleles were associated with roughly 16,000 TCR beta sequences at a false discovery rate of 0.05 in a later analysis. According to the authors, the approach could potentially be generalized to other disease states and immunological phenotypes. In a later analysis, the rate of TCR association differed among HLA loci, with DRB1 alleles having the most associated TCRs and HLA-C alleles having the fewest. An earlier analysis of 587 of the donors showed that most TCR beta V segments appeared in productive rearrangements either about 90% or about 30% of the time, which broadly matched IMGT annotations. The classifier was reported to diagnose cytomegalovirus status with high specificity and sensitivity in both the original cohort and the validation cohort. Most TCR sequences were seen in very few donors, while some public TCRs were found in many individuals. Correlated functional status among segregating V segments might be attributable to linkage disequilibrium, but an unknown experimental factor could not be ruled out. Because counts were too low, about 17 rarely observed V segments, including chromosome 9 orphons, were excluded from the earlier analysis of some 590 of the donors. A further reported finding was that TCR beta sequences accurately predicted the HLA-A and HLA-B alleles for most subjects in the first cohort. Some IMGT-functional V segments, including TRBV6-2 and TRBV6-3, could not be told apart with the 87-base-pair reads, so those segments were excluded. A group of highly shared sequence variants was considered likely to be a technical artifact of the sequencing pipeline. This cohort had only TCR beta chains sequenced, and the lack of alpha or paired-chain data limited which features could be detected. Compared with the roughly 720-donor mean, donors in an Asian-associated ancestry cluster had fewer N-insertions in productive TCRs, according to a later genetic analysis. A later analysis reported that several top co-occurrence clusters appeared linked to parvovirus B19, influenza, CMV and Epstein-Barr virus. For the cohort, immune exposure information was limited to CMV serostatus. In a later analysis, HLA-associated TCR beta chains were found to be more clonally expanded and to have lower generation probabilities than equally common non-associated chains. A total of fewer than 200 TCR beta chains were listed by the study as associated with cytomegalovirus.

In total, over 600 healthy bone marrow donors made up the cohort. At the time of sampling, all cohort members were nominally healthy, though unrecorded immune exposures were likely present. The donor was CMV seronegative and was included in the group of several hundred seronegative cohort members. A peripheral blood sample was provided by each donor, and peripheral blood mononuclear cells were used for TCR beta sequencing. Genomic DNA extraction from the blood cell samples was performed with the Qiagen DNeasy Blood Extraction Kit. The sequencing sample was made of PBMCs. The sequence came from a female donor in good health and CMV-seronegative. The chain employs TRBV6-1 and TRBJ2-7; the D gene is possibly TRBD2, with 5 bases matching. The bases are TGTGCCAGCAGTGCGGACTTCGCCTACGAGCAGTACTTC. This encodes CASSADFAYEQYF.